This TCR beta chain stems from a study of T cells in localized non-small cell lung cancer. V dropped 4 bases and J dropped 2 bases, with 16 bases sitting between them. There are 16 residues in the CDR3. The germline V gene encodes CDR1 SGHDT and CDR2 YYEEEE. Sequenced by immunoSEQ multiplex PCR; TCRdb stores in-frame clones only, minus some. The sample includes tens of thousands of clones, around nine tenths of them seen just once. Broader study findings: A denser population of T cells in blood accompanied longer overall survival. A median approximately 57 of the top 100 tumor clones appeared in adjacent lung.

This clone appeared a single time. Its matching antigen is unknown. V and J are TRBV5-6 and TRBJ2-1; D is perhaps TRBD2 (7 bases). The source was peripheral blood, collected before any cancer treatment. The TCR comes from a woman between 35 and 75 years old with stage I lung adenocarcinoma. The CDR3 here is CASSPFAGATYNEQFF. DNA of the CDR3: TGTGCCAGCAGCCCTTTCGCGGGGGCCACCTACAATGAGCAGTTCTTC.